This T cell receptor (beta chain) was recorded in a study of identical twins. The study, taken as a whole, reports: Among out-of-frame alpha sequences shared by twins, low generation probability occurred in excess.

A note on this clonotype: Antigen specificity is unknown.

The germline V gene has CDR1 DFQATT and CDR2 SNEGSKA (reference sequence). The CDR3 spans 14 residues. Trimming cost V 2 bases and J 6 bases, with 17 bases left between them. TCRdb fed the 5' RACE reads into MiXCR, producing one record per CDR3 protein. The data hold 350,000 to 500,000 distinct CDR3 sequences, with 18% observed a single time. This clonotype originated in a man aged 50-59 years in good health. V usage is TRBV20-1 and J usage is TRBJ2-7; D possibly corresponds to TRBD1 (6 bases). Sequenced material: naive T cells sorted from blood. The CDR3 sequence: CSARRQGNGCEQYF. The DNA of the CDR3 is TGCAGTGCTAGACGCCAGGGGAATGGTTGCGAGCAGTACTTC.